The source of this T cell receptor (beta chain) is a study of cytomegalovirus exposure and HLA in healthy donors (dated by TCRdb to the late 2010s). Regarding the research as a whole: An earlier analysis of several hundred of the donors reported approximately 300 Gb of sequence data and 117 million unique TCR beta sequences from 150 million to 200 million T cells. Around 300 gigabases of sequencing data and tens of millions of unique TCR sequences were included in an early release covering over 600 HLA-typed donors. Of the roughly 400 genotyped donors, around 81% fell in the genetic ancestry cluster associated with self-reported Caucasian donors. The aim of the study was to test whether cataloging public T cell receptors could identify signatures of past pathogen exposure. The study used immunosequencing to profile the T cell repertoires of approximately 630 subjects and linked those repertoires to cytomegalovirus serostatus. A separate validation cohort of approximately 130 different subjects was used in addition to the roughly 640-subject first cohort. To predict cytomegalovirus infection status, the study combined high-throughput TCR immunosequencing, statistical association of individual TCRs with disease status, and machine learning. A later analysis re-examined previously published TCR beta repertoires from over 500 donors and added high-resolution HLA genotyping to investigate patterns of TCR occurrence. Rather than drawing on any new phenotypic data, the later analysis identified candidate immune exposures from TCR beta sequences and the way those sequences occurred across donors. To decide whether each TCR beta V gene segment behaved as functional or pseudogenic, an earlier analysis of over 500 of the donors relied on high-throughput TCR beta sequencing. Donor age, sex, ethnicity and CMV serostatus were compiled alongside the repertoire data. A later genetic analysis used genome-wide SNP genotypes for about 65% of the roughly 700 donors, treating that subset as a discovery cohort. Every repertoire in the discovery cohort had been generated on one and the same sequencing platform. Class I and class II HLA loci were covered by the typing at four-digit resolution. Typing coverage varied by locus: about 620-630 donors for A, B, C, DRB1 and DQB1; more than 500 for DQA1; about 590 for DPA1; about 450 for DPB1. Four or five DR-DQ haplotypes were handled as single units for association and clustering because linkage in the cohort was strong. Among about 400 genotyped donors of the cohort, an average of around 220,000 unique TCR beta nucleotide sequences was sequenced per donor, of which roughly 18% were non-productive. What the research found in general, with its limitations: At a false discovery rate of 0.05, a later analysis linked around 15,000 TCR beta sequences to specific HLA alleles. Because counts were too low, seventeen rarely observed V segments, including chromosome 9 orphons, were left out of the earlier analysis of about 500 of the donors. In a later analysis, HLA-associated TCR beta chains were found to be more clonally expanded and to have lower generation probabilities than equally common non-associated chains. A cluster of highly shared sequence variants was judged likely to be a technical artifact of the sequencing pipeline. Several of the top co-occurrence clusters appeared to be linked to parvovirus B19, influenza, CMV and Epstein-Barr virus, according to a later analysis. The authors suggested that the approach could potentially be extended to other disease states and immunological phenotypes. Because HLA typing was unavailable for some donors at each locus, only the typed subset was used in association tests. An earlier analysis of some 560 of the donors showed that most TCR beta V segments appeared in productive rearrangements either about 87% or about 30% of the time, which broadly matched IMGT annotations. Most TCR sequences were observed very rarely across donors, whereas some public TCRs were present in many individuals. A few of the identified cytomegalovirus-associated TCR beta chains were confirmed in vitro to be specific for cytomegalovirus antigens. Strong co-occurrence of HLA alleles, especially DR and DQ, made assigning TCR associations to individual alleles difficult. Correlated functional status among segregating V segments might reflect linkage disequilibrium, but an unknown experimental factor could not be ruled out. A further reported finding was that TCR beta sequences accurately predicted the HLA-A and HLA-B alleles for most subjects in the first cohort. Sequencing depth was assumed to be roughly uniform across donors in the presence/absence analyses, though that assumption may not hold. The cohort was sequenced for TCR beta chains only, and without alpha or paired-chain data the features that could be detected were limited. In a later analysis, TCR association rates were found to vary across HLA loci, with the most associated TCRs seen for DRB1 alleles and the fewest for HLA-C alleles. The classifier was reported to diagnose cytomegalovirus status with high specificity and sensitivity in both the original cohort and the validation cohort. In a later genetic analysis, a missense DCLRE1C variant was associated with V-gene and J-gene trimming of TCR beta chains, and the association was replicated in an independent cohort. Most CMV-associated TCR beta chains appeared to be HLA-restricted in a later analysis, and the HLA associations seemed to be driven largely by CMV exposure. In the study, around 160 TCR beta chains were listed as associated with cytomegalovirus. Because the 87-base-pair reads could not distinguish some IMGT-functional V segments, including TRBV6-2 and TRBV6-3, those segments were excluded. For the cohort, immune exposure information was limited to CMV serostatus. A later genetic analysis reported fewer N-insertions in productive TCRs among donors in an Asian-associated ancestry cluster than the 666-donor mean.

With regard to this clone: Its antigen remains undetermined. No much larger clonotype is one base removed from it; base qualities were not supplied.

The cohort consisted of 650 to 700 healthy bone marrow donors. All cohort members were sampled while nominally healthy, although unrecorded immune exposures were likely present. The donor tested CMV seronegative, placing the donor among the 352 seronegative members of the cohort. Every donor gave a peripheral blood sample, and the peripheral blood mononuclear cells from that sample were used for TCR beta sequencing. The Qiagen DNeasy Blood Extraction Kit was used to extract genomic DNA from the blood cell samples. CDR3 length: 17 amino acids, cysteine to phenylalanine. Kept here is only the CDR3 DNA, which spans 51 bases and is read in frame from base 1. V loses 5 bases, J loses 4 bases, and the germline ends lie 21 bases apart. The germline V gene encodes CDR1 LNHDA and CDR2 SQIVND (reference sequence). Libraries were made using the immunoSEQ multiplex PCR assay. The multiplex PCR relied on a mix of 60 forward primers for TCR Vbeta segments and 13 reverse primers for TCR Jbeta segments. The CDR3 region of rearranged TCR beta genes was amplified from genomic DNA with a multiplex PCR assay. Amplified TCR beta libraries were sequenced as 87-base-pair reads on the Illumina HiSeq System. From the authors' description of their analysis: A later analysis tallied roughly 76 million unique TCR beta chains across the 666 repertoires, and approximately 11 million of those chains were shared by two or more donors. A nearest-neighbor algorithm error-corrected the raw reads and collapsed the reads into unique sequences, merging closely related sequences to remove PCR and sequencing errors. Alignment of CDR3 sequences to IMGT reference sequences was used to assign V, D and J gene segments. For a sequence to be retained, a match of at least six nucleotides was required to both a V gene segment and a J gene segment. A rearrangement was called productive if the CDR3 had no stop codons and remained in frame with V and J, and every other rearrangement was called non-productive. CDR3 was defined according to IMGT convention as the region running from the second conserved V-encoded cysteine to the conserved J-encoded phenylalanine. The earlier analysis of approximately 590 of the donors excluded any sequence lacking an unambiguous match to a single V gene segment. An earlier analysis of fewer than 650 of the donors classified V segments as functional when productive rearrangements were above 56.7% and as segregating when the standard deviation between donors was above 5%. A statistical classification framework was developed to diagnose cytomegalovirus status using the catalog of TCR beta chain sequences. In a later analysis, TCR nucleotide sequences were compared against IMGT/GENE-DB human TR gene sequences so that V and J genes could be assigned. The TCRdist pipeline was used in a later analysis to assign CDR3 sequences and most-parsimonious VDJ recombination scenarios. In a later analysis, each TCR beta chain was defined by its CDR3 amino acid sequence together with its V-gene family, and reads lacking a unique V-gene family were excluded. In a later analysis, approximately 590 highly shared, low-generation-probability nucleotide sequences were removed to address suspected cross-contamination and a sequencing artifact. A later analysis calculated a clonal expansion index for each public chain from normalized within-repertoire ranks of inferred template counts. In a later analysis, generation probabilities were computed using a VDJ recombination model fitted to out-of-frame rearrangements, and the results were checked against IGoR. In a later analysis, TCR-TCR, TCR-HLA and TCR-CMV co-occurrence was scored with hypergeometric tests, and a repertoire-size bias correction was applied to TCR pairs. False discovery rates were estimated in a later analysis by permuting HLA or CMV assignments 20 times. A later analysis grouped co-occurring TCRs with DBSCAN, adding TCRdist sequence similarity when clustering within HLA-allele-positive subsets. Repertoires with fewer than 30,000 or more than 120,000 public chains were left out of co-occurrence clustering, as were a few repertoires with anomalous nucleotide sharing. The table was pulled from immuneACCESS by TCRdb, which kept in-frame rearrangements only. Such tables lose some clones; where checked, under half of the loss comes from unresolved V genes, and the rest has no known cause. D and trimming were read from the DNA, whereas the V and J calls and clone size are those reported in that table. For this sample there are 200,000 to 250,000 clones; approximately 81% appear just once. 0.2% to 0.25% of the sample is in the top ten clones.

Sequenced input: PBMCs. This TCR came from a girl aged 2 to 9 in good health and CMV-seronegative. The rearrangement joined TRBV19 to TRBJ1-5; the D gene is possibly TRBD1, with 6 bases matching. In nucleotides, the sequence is TGTGCCAGTAGTGCCAGGGGTTCGATGAGAGGGAATCAGCCCCAGCATTTT. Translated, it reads CASSARGSMRGNQPQHF.